The 22 T cell receptor delta chains reported below all come from one sample, sequenced in a study of γδ T cells in repeated Plasmodium falciparum infection. With CATT, TCRdb re-called clones from the multiplex PCR reads. Seen here are about 50,000 delta-chain clones, roughly 1.9% observed once, and the top ten hold around 24%. Gammadelta T cells were flow-sorted from PBMC into Vgamma9/Vdelta2+ and Vdelta2-negative populations for bulk analysis. The sequencing input was gamma-delta T cells from blood. Receptor source: a pool of human donors (malaria-infected and uninfected, not separated).

This clone was picked up many times. The likely explanation is a read error, given a far larger clone one base away. Other DNA variants within this sample encode the same CDR3. V usage is TRDV3 and J usage is TRDJ1; 7 bases line up with TRDD2. Since TCRdb gives no J gene, matching the DNA to germline was used here to assign it. Per the germline V gene, CDR1 is TVYSNPD and CDR2 is GDNSRS (reference sequence). This CDR3 is 16 amino acids long. Trimming at V came to 2 bases and at J to 0 bases, leaving 12 bases not matched to a gene. CDR3 DNA sequence: TGTGCCTTTCGCTTCCTATTAGGACTGTACACCGATAAACTCATCTTT. It encodes CAFRFLLGLYTDKLIF.

With regard to this clone: Translating this DNA gives a protein that differs at residue 11 from the TCRdb one, which belongs to a much larger clone; a read error is likely, and the protein shown is this translation. The rearrangement uses TRDV1 and TRDJ1; no clear D gene. The J gene comes from matching the DNA to germline here; TCRdb lacks it. The germline V gene has CDR1 TSWWSYY and CDR2 QGS. This CDR3 region has 17 residues. V shed 2 bases and J shed 1 base, with 17 bases lying between them. DNA for the CDR3: TGTGCTCTTGGGGAAATTTGGCGTTCAGTGTTCACCGATAAACTCATCTTT. It is translated as CALGEIWRSVFTDKLIF.

This clone was counted only a few times. A far bigger clonotype differs at one base, so this is likely a read error. Other DNA sequences within the sample encode an identical CDR3. This chain uses TRDV1 with TRDJ1, with TRDD3 as a possible D gene (6 bases). Germline CDR1 reads TSWWSYY; CDR2 reads QGS. The CDR3 has 20 residues. The CDR3 is CALGELIWTDGDWDTDKLIF. The CDR3 DNA reads as TGTGCTCTTGGGGAACTTATATGGACAGACGGGGACTGGGACACCGATAAGCTCATCTTT.

In its sample, this clone was seen a few times. TCRdb's protein, taken from a much larger clone, differs from this DNA's translation at residue 11, likely owing to a read error; the protein displayed comes from the DNA. This sequence joins TRDV1 and TRDJ3; 11 bases fit TRDD3. TCRdb supplies no J gene; here it was assigned by aligning the nucleotide sequence to germline. CDR3 length equals 22 residues. CDR1 and CDR2 (germline): TSWWSYY, QGS. V dropped 5 bases and J dropped 0; count of bases not matched to a gene: 15. The CDR3 region has the DNA TGTGCTCTTGGGCGAACGTGGGGGATACGCGCTTCGAGCTCCTGGGACACCCGACAGATGTTTTTC. It specifies CALGRTWGIRASSSWDTRQMFF.

Of note for this clone: A far bigger clonotype differs at one base, so this is likely a read error. This CDR3 is also generated by other DNA sequences in the sample. The chain couples TRDV1 to TRDJ1; D perhaps matches TRDD3 (8 bases). No J gene was available from TCRdb, and it was assigned here by a germline match of the DNA. Germline loops: CDR1 TSWWSYY, CDR2 QGS. V dropped 3 bases and J dropped 5 bases, with 31 bases sitting between them. The CDR3 has 20 residues. The CDR3 here is CALGEGKAFLVWGTRDKLIF. The CDR3 coding sequence is TGTGCTCTTGGGGAGGGGAAGGCCTTCCTGGTCTGGGGGACACGAGATAAACTCATCTTT.

This clone was counted between two and nine times. TCRdb's protein, taken from a much larger clone, differs from this DNA's translation at residue 14, likely owing to a read error; the protein displayed comes from the DNA. The V gene is TRDV1, the J gene TRDJ1; 12 nucleotides match TRDD3. The J gene was missing in TCRdb and was found by matching the end of the DNA to germline. Trimming cost V 5 bases and J 2 bases; bases outside gene matches: 21. This CDR3 comprises 21 residues. Germline lookup yields CDR1 TSWWSYY and CDR2 QGS. In nucleotides, the CDR3 is TGTGCTCTTGGGCATATCCAGCCCTACTGGGGGATACAGAGTATGACCGATAAACTCATCTTT. This codes for CALGHIQPYWGIQSMTDKLIF.

This clone occurred many times. The chain recombines TRDV1 with TRDJ1; D is possibly TRDD2 (5 bases). CDR1 is TSWWSYY and CDR2 is QGS in the germline V gene. The CDR3 is made up of 20 amino acids. Trimming removed 2 bases from V and 2 bases from J, with 27 bases in between. CDR3 sequence reads: CALGEIGAFLRRSLTDKLIF. The CDR3 nucleotides are TGTGCTCTTGGGGAAATAGGGGCTTTCCTCCGCCGGTCCCTTACCGATAAACTCATCTTT.

This clone was counted at least ten times. The chain combines TRDV1 with TRDJ1; 9 bases map to TRDD2. Germline assignment: CDR1 TSWWSYY and CDR2 QGS. V lost 1 base, J lost 4 bases, and 13 bases stayed unmatched. The CDR3 is 18 amino acids. The CDR3 loop is CALGEPPFLLEGCDKLIF. The CDR3 DNA reads as TGTGCTCTTGGGGAACCTCCCTTCCTACTGGAGGGGTGCGATAAACTCATCTTT.

This clone was recorded at least ten times. A single base is all that separates this from a far larger clone, so a read error is likely. The same CDR3 is also encoded by other DNA sequences in this sample. The gene calls are TRDV2 and TRDJ1; 8 positions agree with TRDD3. The J gene was not available in TCRdb and was assigned here by matching the DNA to germline segments. This CDR3 comprises 15 residues. CDR1 GEAIGNYY and CDR2 EKD come from the germline V gene. V gave up 7 bases and J gave up 0 bases; unmatched junction bases: 9. The CDR3 protein is CACDSLGDNTDKLIF. The CDR3 bases are TGTGCCTGCGACTCCCTGGGGGACAACACCGATAAACTCATCTTT.

In this sample, this clone turned up many times. This sequence is one base from a far larger clone and is likely a read error. Different DNA sequences within this sample yield the same CDR3. This rearrangement joins TRDV3 to TRDJ1, with D unresolved. In the absence of a J gene in TCRdb, the DNA was matched to germline to assign it here. The V gene lost 2 bases and the J gene lost 5 bases, with 21 bases spanning the gap. Germline V CDR1 and CDR2: TVYSNPD, GDNSRS (reference sequence). There are 15 residues in the CDR3. The DNA for the CDR3 is TGTGCCTTTGCCCGTGAGGGCCCTGGAACTGATAAACTCATCTTT. Translated, it gives CAFAREGPGTDKLIF.

Points on this clone: Translating this DNA gives a protein that differs at residue 20 from the TCRdb one, which belongs to a much larger clone; a read error is likely, and the protein shown is this translation. The chain links TRDV3 to TRDJ1; 13 positions match TRDD3. Germline matching of the DNA provided the J gene here, since TCRdb leaves it blank. The CDR3 runs 25 residues. The ends lost 0 bases at V and 3 bases at J; junction bases unmatched: 34. Germline loops: CDR1 TVYSNPD, CDR2 GDNSRS (reference sequence). CDR3 coding DNA: TGTGCCTTTAGGATTGTTACTACTTCCTTTTCGTACTGGGGGATACGCGTTAAGAATGCCGATAAACTCATCTTT. Protein sequence: CAFRIVTTSFSYWGIRVKNADKLIF.

This clone was counted at least ten times. A far larger clone is just one base off, so this is likely a read error. The same CDR3 arises from other DNA sequences in this sample as well. The rearrangement joins TRDV1 to TRDJ1; D is ambiguous. The germline V gene encodes CDR1 TSWWSYY and CDR2 QGS. The CDR3 spans 19 residues. CDR3 sequence (DNA): TGTGCTCTTTGGGACAATAAATTCCGCTGTTCCCCGTACACCGATAAACTCATCTTT. It yields the protein CALWDNKFRCSPYTDKLIF.

In this sample, this clone turned up many times. A far larger clone is off by one base, so a read error is likely. The sample contains more than one DNA sequence encoding this CDR3. J is TRDJ1 and V is TRDV1, with 9 bases matching TRDD3. Trimming removed 3 bases from V and 0 bases from J; junction bases left unmatched: 23. This CDR3 is built from 22 residues. Germline V gives CDR1 TSWWSYY, CDR2 QGS. The DNA for the CDR3 is TGTGCTCTTGGGGAGAACCAATTCAAGTACTGGGGGACACCTCTGTACACCGATAAACTCATCTTT. Translation gives CALGENQFKYWGTPLYTDKLIF.

This clone was recorded a few times. This DNA's translation and the protein TCRdb lists, from a much larger clone, do not match at residue 3, likely due to a read error; the protein shown is translated from the DNA. The J gene is TRDJ1, the V gene TRDV3; 11 bases map to TRDD3. Germline lookup yields CDR1 TVYSNPD and CDR2 GDNSRS (reference sequence). The trim removed 4 bases at V and 4 bases at J, leaving 32 bases unmatched. This CDR3 comprises 22 residues. The CDR3 DNA reads as TGTGCCTCTCTTCAAACTCTACCCCGTCCTCCGTACTTGGGGGATACGAGCGATAAACTCATCTTT. It yields the protein CASLQTLPRPPYLGDTSDKLIF.

This clone was seen more than once but under ten times. The protein that TCRdb holds for this DNA derives from a much larger clone and differs from the translated DNA at residue 8, which likely indicates a read error; the protein shown here is translated from the DNA. This rearrangement joins TRDV3 to TRDJ1; TRDD3 matches at 13 bases. This CDR3 is built from 25 residues. Germline values: CDR1 TVYSNPD, CDR2 GDNSRS (reference sequence). Trimming removed 0 bases from V and 2 bases from J; junction bases left unmatched: 33. CDR3: CAFRIVTASFSYWGIRVKNTDKLIF. CDR3 nucleotide sequence: TGTGCCTTTAGGATTGTTACTGCTTCCTTTTCGTACTGGGGGATACGCGTTAAGAATACCGATAAACTCATCTTT.

This clone was detected a few times. This likely reflects a read error, since a far larger clone is one base away. This sample includes further DNA sequences coding for the same CDR3. The chain combines TRDV3 with TRDJ1; 12 bases match TRDD3. Here the J gene was assigned by germline matching of the DNA, as TCRdb has none. The germline gives CDR1 TVYSNPD, CDR2 GDNSRS (reference sequence). J lost 0 bases, V lost 2 bases, and 25 bases had no gene match. The CDR3 is 22 amino acids. The CDR3 coding sequence is TGTGCCTTTTCTTCCTACGGCACCTTACTGGGGGATACAGTACCTCACACCGATAAACTCATCTTT. It translates to CAFSSYGTLLGDTVPHTDKLIF.

As for this clone: The TCRdb protein comes from a much larger clone and disagrees with this DNA's translation at residue 5, likely due to a read error; the protein given here is derived from the DNA. The gene calls are TRDV1 and TRDJ1; D possibly uses TRDD2 or TRDD3 (5 bases each). TCRdb is silent on the J gene; assignment here came from matching the DNA to germline. Germline-derived CDR1 and CDR2 are TSWWSYY and QGS. The CDR3 extends over 26 amino acids. V lost 5 bases and J 0 bases, leaving 46 bases between the germline ends. The CDR3: CALGSPEPPPSPWEFLSSPYTDKLIF. Written as DNA, the CDR3 is TGTGCTCTTGGGTCCCCCGAGCCCCCTCCGTCGCCCTGGGAGTTCCTTAGTAGTCCGTACACCGATAAACTCATCTTT.

Only a few counts were recorded for this clone. A read error likely explains why the TCRdb protein, taken from a much larger clone, differs from this DNA's translation at residue 11; the protein shown is translated from the DNA. J is TRDJ3 and V is TRDV2; TRDD3 agrees at 10 bases. Matching the DNA to germline supplied the J gene, which TCRdb does not give. Germline CDR1 is GEAIGNYY and CDR2 is EKD. This CDR3 is built from 21 residues. Trimming took 2 bases from V and 3 from J; bases not matched to a gene: 15. The CDR3 bases are TGTGCCTGTGACAAGTTGATGGGGGATACCGAAACGAACTGGGACACCCGACAGATGTTTTTC. As protein: CACDKLMGDTETNWDTRQMFF.

This clone was counted a few times. TCRdb pairs this DNA with a much larger clone's protein that differs at residue 6, likely a read error; the protein shown was translated from the DNA. The chain joins TRDV1 to TRDJ1; D is possibly TRDD3 (10 bases). As TCRdb names no J gene, one was assigned here on the basis of a DNA match to germline. In germline, CDR1 is TSWWSYY, CDR2 QGS. The CDR3 consists of 29 residues. V lost 2 bases and J lost 0, with 52 bases in between. DNA of the CDR3: TGTGCTCTTGGGGAAATCCACTTCCCCTTCCTACAGTTTTTGAGGGGGATACGCACAGCTACGGGGTACACCGATAAACTCATCTTT. Its protein is CALGEIHFPFLQFLRGIRTATGYTDKLIF.

At least ten counts were recorded for this clone. The protein TCRdb gives is from a much larger clone and does not agree with this DNA's translation at residue 13, likely a read error; the protein shown here comes from the DNA. The chain uses TRDV2 and TRDJ1, with 13 bases that match TRDD3. TCRdb is silent on the J gene; assignment here came from matching the DNA to germline. CDR3 length: 17 amino acids. CDR1 GEAIGNYY and CDR2 EKD come from the germline V gene. CDR3 DNA: TGTGCCTGTGAAGGACTGGGGGATACGGAGTACACCAATAAACTCATCTTT. Translation: CACEGLGDTEYTNKLIF.

This clone was detected ten times or more. The V call is TRDV1, the J call TRDJ1; perhaps D is TRDD2 or TRDD3 (6 bases each). TCRdb lists no J gene, so it was determined here by aligning the DNA to germline. There are 20 residues in the CDR3. Trimming removed 5 bases at V and 1 base at J, with 29 bases between. Germline V gene sequence: CDR1 TSWWSYY, CDR2 QGS. For the CDR3, the DNA is TGTGCTCTTGGGAACGCGACCTTCCCAGGTTTACTGGGCCGCACCGATAAACTCATCTTT. Its protein is CALGNATFPGLLGRTDKLIF.

V usage is TRDV2 and J usage is TRDJ1, with 9 bases aligning to TRDD3. As TCRdb names no J gene, one was assigned here on the basis of a DNA match to germline. The CDR3 length is 21 residues. In germline, CDR1 is GEAIGNYY, CDR2 EKD. Trimming at V came to 1 base and at J to 5 bases, leaving 25 bases not matched to a gene. CDR3 residues: CACDTLVPTIVLGEKTDKLIF. The CDR3 DNA reads as TGTGCCTGTGACACTCTTGTTCCTACTATCGTACTGGGGGAAAAAACAGATAAACTCATCTTT.